The T cell receptor (delta chain) described here comes from a study of gamma-delta T cells after stem cell transplantation. About this clone: Mismatch with germline at one junction end may stem from a read error. Other DNA sequences in this sample translate to the same CDR3.

Per germline, CDR1 TSWWSYY and CDR2 QGS. The CDR3 spans 25 residues. TCRdb reran clone calling via CATT on the RT-PCR reads. The repertoire holds approximately 1,000 delta-chain clones, with roughly an eighth as singletons. The chain combines TRDV1 with TRDJ1, with TRDD3 matching 10 bases. The TCR sequence derives from a human donor. It is not recorded whose cells these are; they may come from a transplant donor. Sequencing input: gamma-delta T cells. The CDR3 region is CALGELAPWGLIGGYTLAYTDKLIF. CDR3 coding DNA: TGTGCTCTTGGGGAACTAGCACCGTGGGGCTTGATTGGGGGATACACCTTAGCATACACCGATAAACTCATCTTC.